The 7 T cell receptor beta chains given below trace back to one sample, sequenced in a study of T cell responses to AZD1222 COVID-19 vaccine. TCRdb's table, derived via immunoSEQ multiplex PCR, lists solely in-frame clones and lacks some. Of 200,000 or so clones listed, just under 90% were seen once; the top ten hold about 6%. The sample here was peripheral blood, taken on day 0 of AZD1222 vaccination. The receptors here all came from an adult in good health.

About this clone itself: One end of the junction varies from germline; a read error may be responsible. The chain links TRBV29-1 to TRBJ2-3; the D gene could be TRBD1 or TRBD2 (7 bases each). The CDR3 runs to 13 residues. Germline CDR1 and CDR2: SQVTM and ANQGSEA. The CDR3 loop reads CSAEGRGQDTQYF. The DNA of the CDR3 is TGCAGCGCTGAAGGGAGGGGGCAAGATACGCAGTATTTT.

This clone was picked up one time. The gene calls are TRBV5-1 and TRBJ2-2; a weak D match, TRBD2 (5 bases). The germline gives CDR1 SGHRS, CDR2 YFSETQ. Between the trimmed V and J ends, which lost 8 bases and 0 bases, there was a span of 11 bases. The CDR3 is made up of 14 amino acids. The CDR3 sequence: CASRDKSNTGELFF. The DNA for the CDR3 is TGCGCCAGTCGGGATAAATCGAACACCGGGGAGCTGTTTTTT.

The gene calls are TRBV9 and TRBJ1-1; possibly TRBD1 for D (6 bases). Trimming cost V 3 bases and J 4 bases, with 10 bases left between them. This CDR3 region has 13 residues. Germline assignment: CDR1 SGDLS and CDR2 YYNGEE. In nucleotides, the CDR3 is TGTGCCAGCAGCGCAGCAGGGGTCACTGAAGCTTTCTTT. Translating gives CASSAAGVTEAFF.

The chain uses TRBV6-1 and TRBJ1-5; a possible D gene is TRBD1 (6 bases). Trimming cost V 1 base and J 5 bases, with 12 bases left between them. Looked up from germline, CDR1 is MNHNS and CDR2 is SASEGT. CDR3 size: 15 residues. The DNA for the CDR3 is TGTGCCAGCAGTGAAGAGGGCAGGGGAGATCAGCCCCAGCATTTT. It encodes CASSEEGRGDQPQHF.

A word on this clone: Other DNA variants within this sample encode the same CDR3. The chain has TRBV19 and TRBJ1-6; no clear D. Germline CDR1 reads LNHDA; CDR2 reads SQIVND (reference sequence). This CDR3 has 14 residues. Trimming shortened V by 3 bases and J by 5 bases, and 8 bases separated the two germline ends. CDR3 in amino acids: CASSIWQDNSPLHF. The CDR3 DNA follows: TGTGCCAGTAGTATTTGGCAGGATAATTCACCCCTCCACTTT.

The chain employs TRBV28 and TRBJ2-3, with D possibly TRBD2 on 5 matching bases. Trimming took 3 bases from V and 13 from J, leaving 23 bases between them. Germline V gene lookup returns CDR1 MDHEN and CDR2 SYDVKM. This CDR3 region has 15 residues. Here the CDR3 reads CASSLRELVHTPEYF. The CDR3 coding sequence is TGTGCCAGCAGTTTGAGGGAATTGGTCCATACACCGGAGTATTTT.

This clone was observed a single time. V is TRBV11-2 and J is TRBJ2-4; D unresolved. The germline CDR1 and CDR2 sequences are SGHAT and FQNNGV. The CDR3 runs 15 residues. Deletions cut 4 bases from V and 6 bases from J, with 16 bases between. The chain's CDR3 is CASSSVLGVGNIQYF. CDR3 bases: TGTGCCAGCAGCTCAGTTTTGGGCGTTGGAAACATTCAGTACTTC.